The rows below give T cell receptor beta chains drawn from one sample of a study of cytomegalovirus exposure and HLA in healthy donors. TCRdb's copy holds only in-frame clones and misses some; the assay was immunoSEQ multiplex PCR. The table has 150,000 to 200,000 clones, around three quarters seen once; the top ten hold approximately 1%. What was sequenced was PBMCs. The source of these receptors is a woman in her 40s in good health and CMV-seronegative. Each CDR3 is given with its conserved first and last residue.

cdr3_aa: CASSLLTGNTEAFF
v_call: TRBV7-9
j_call: TRBJ1-1

cdr3_aa: CASSTQRGVAGGSNQPQHF
v_call: TRBV19
j_call: TRBJ1-5

cdr3_aa: CASSVGRAGDTQYF
v_call: TRBV2
j_call: TRBJ2-3

cdr3_aa: CASSYGGGGGGYTF
v_call: TRBV6-5
j_call: TRBJ1-2

cdr3_aa: CASRPGTKFGNEQFF
v_call: TRBV27
j_call: TRBJ2-1

cdr3_aa: CASSVLPSSYNEQFF
v_call: TRBV9
j_call: TRBJ2-1

cdr3_aa: CASRFSGQHSNQPQHF
v_call: TRBV2
j_call: TRBJ1-5

cdr3_aa: CASSLYPIGTVNTEAFF
v_call: TRBV28
j_call: TRBJ1-1

cdr3_aa: CASSRGTVDTGELFF
v_call: TRBV5-1
j_call: TRBJ2-2

cdr3_aa: CASGGGAVNTEAFF
v_call: TRBV11-3
j_call: TRBJ1-1

cdr3_aa: CASRSQGRNTEAFF
v_call: TRBV2
j_call: TRBJ1-1

cdr3_aa: CASSPRDVGSRGANYGYTF
v_call: TRBV9
j_call: TRBJ1-2

cdr3_aa: CASSLSIPKALAYEQYF
v_call: TRBV27
j_call: TRBJ2-7

cdr3_aa: CSAGLVEEQYF
v_call: TRBV20-1
j_call: TRBJ2-7

cdr3_aa: CASSFGTVNEQFF
v_call: TRBV5-6
j_call: TRBJ2-1

cdr3_aa: CASSLGQGNIQYF
v_call: TRBV7-9
j_call: TRBJ2-4

cdr3_aa: CASSGGPGYEQYF
v_call: TRBV25-1
j_call: TRBJ2-7

cdr3_aa: CASSQEIAGGRETQYF
v_call: TRBV4-1
j_call: TRBJ2-5

cdr3_aa: CASRDRTDPTEAFF
v_call: TRBV10-2
j_call: TRBJ1-1

cdr3_aa: CASSSGASSGYNEQFF
v_call: TRBV7-2
j_call: TRBJ2-1

cdr3_aa: CASSYSGTGENIQYF
v_call: TRBV6-6
j_call: TRBJ2-4

cdr3_aa: CASSLATGMNTEAFF
v_call: TRBV5-4
j_call: TRBJ1-1

cdr3_aa: CASSPVGGMNTEAFF
v_call: TRBV6-5
j_call: TRBJ1-1

cdr3_aa: CSARPSNEQFF
v_call: TRBV20-1
j_call: TRBJ2-1

cdr3_aa: CASSVREGNEQFF
v_call: TRBV6-4
j_call: TRBJ2-1

cdr3_aa: CASRGQISGNTIYF
v_call: TRBV7-9
j_call: TRBJ1-3

cdr3_aa: CASSPRLAGAYEQYF
v_call: TRBV9
j_call: TRBJ2-7

cdr3_aa: CASLQGQGGTEAFF
v_call: TRBV5-1
j_call: TRBJ1-1

cdr3_aa: CASSSGIFNTEAFF
v_call: TRBV19
j_call: TRBJ1-1

cdr3_aa: CASSEHLQGPDTQYF
v_call: TRBV6-1
j_call: TRBJ2-3

cdr3_aa: CASSSGDRDTDTQYF
v_call: TRBV7-9
j_call: TRBJ2-3

cdr3_aa: CATKTSGMEAETQYF
v_call: TRBV2
j_call: TRBJ2-5

cdr3_aa: CASSRSGQADTEAFF
v_call: TRBV7-3
j_call: TRBJ1-1

cdr3_aa: CASSLKTLSGVGATGELFF
v_call: TRBV7-3
j_call: TRBJ2-2

cdr3_aa: CAISRGHNEKLFF
v_call: TRBV10-3
j_call: TRBJ1-4

cdr3_aa: CASNQKEEEQFF
v_call: TRBV21-1
j_call: TRBJ2-1

cdr3_aa: CASSFSLSQPQHF
v_call: TRBV7-8
j_call: TRBJ1-5

cdr3_aa: CASSRSSGANNEQFF
v_call: TRBV2
j_call: TRBJ2-1

cdr3_aa: CAWSLSWAPEKLFF
v_call: TRBV30
j_call: TRBJ1-4